The source of this T cell receptor (beta chain) is a study of blood T cell repertoires in COVID-19. Study-wide background: The cDNA or gDNA used as material had been derived from T cells, B-cell-depleted T cells, or PBMCs.

V trimming: 4 bases; J trimming: 4 bases; junction bases outside the gene matches: 10. The CDR3 sequence is 16 residues long. The V gene's germline CDR1 is SGDLS and CDR2 YYNGEE. Sequencing was performed with immunoSEQ multiplex PCR; in TCRdb, only in-frame clones are kept and a portion is missing. Among about 180,000 clones listed, about four fifths were seen once. This clonotype was obtained from a woman between 65 and 79 years old with acute or convalescent COVID-19. Material for sequencing was peripheral blood. This chain links TRBV9 with TRBJ2-7, with 11 bases fitting TRBD2. CDR3 amino acids: CASSSTGTSGNYEQYF. CDR3 DNA: TGTGCCAGCAGCTCAACCGGGACTAGCGGTAATTACGAGCAGTACTTC.